This entry concerns a single T cell receptor beta chain. This sample is part of a study of T cells after yellow fever vaccination. V shed 2 bases and J shed 0 bases, with 17 bases lying between them. The CDR3 totals 18 residues. Germline V gene data show CDR1 as LGHNA and CDR2 as YNFKEQ. In TCRdb, the 5' RACE reads were re-called with MiXCR into one record per CDR3 protein. The sample holds hundreds of thousands of distinct CDR3 sequences, approximately 13% seen once. The material sequenced was PBMCs, taken on the day of the yellow fever booster vaccination. The gene calls are TRBV4-2 and TRBJ2-1; D is perhaps TRBD2 (5 bases). This TCR derives from a man under 40 who received the YFV17D yellow fever vaccine. The CDR3 protein is CASSQSPGGLSSYNEQFF. The CDR3 DNA reads as TGTGCCAGCAGCCAATCCCCCGGCGGGCTAAGCTCCTACAATGAGCAGTTCTTC.